This T cell receptor (beta chain) was recorded in a study of neurological immune-mediated disorders (dated by TCRdb to about 2019). Turning to the overall study: Among the 34 multiple sclerosis patients, relapsing-remitting MS accounted for some 30 and secondary progressive MS accounted for 3. Peripheral blood TCR-beta repertoires from HTLV-I-associated myelopathy (HAM/TSP) patients, multiple sclerosis patients and healthy controls were compared by UMI-based sequencing. Alongside PBMC samples, the set of 80 to 130 TCR-beta libraries contained longitudinal samples, technical triplicates, and paired CD4+ and CD8+ T-cell subsets that had been sorted. The cohort comprised 68 subjects: approximately 15 HAM/TSP patients, roughly 34 multiple sclerosis patients and approximately 20 healthy controls. Overall study outcomes, separate from this receptor: Across subjects, expanded clones never shared an identical CDR3 amino acid sequence, which suggests that the TCR-beta repertoires in every group were private. No clinical or MRI features were associated with the MS cluster, and the authors said that larger cohorts are needed. In phylogenetic analysis, the repertoires of 18 of 34 MS patients grouped into a cluster of related CDR3 sequences, which suggests a possible signature at the repertoire level. The highest TCR clonal expansion was observed in HAM/TSP patients, whereas the lowest was observed in MS patients, even when compared with healthy controls.

cDNA synthesis used template-switch 5'RACE with a primer carrying a 10-nucleotide random unique molecular identifier tagging each TCR transcript. Every sequencing run covered 15-18 subjects and yielded more than 160 million TCR-beta sequences. The RNeasy kit was used to extract total RNA. The KAPA Real-time Library Amplification kit was used to amplify TCR-beta VDJ regions with primers targeting the TCR constant region and the 5'RACE anchor. Sample indexes and Illumina adaptors were added in a first PCR, and a second PCR then increased library yield. After Ampure bead purification, the TCR product of roughly 650 bp was size-selected on a 2% E-gel SizeSelection system. Library quality was checked on a Bioanalyzer, concentration was measured with Qubit, and libraries were quantified with the Kapa Library Quantification kit before pooling. An Illumina HiSeq 2500 was used to sequence the libraries paired-end at 2 x 150 bp. To increase sequence diversity, about 25-31% phiX was spiked into each library pool. Regarding the original processing steps: The UMI-based MiGEC pipeline processed quality-filtered reads and removed over 85% of raw TCR sequences during error correction. VDJ genes were aligned to IMGT germline references, and clonotypes were defined by unique CDR3 amino acid sequence plus V-J genes. VDJtools evaluated clonal expansion, Shannon diversity and CDR3 relatedness (CalcPairwiseDistances, ClusterSamples); CLCbio workbench built phylogenetic trees. Expanded clones were defined as having at least 8 unique UMIs, based on coefficient-of-variation modelling across technical triplicates. TCRdb itself trimmed the public reads at Q25 with fastp, ran MiXCR and retained productive beta chains. Each CDR3 protein appears once, grouped with its most common genes and DNA. Clone size and V and J calls follow TCRdb, not the original study. The sample table holds some 78,000 distinct CDR3 sequences, of which about 5.2% were seen once. The ten top clones hold about 2% of the sample.

Between the V and J ends, shortened by 1 base and 3 bases respectively, the junction contains 7 bases. Based on the germline V gene, the CDR1 and CDR2 sequences are SGHDN and FVKESK. The CDR3 has 13 amino acids, counting the end cysteine and phenylalanine. The DNA shown is the 39-base CDR3, in frame from base 1. For the unsorted PBMC libraries, 2 million PBMCs were stored in RNAlater at -80 degrees C until RNA extraction and were used to generate the libraries. The multiple sclerosis patients were enrolled in a US clinical protocol that evaluated disease progression with magnetic resonance imaging. Peripheral blood was subjected to Ficoll-Hypaque density gradient centrifugation to isolate PBMCs, which were then cryopreserved in liquid nitrogen. In the case of this clonotype: Its antigen remains unidentified. No clone much larger than this one lies a single base away; base qualities are absent.

Recombination connected TRBV14 to TRBJ2-7; no confident D gene assignment can be made. Sample: PBMCs. The TCR was taken from a woman aged 25 to 39 with multiple sclerosis. The CDR3 corresponds to CASSQARHYEQYF. The nucleotide sequence is given as TGTGCCAGCAGCCAAGCCAGGCACTACGAGCAGTACTTC.